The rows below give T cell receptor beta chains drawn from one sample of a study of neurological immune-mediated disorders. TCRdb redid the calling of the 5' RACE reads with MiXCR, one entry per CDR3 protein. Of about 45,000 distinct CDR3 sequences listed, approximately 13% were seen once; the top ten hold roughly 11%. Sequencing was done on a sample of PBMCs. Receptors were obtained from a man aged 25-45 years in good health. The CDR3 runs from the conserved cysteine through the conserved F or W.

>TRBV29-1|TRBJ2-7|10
CSATESEQYF
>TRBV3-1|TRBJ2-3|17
CASSHMTQGERADTQYF
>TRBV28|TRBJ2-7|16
CASSLFSGDGIYEQYF
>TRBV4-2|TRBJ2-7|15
CASSQTGTASYEQYF
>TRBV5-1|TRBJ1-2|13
CASSFTGELGYTF
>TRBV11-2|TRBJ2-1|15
CASSPGAQRYNEQFF
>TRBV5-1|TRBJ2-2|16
CASELLPGGDTGELFF
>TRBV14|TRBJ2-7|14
CVSSLLDRGYEQYF
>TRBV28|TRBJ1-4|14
CASNTQGASEKLFF
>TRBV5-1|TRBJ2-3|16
CASSLVSGGGADTQYF
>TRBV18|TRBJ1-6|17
CASSPIGVLKGNSPLHF
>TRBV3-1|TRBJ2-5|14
CASSFRGPGETQYF
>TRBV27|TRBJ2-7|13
CASSLSRDYEQYF
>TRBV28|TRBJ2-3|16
CASTSPQAGVTDTQYF
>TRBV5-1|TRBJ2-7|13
CASSLVPRDEQYF
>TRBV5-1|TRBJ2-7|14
CASSGTGRSYEQYF